The entry below describes one TCR beta chain. This entry belongs to a study of T cell changes during pregnancy in multiple sclerosis. Using immunoSEQ multiplex PCR, the repertoire was profiled, and TCRdb retains in-frame clones only, with some absent. Among fewer than 65,000 clones, 90% were seen once, and the ten largest hold more than 2.5%. Trimming cost V 2 bases and J 9 bases; bases outside gene matches: 10. CDR1 is MNHEY and CDR2 is SVGAGI in the germline V gene. The CDR3 has 15 amino acids. The TCR was taken from a female donor in good health, enrolled as a control in a pregnancy study. The source was peripheral blood, collected in the first trimester of pregnancy. The V call is TRBV6-5, the J call TRBJ2-1, with TRBD2 identical over 7 bases. The CDR3 reads CASSYAPVREAEQFF. The CDR3 DNA reads as TGTGCCAGCAGTTACGCTCCGGTTCGGGAGGCTGAGCAGTTCTTC.